This entry describes one TCR beta chain. This clone appeared a few times. Its antigen target is currently unknown. No qualities accompany the bases; no much larger clone lies one base away. Libraries were prepared through the immunoSEQ multiplex PCR assay. TCRdb took over this immuneACCESS table, retaining in-frame rearrangements with V and J assigned. Such tables are incomplete; in checked studies, under half of the missing clones stem from an unresolved V gene, and the remainder is unexplained. This sample lists 100,000 or so clones; roughly nine tenths were detected once. 15% to 20% of the sample lies in the top ten. The data are from a study of control samples from healthy donors and cancer patients (dated by TCRdb to 2020 to 2022). According to the germline V gene, CDR1 reads SGHTA and CDR2 reads FQGTGA. There are 13 amino acids in the CDR3, from cysteine to phenylalanine inclusive. This entry keeps only the CDR3 DNA: 39 bases, framed from base 1. Trimming costs V 1 base and J 2 bases, and their ends lie 5 bases apart.

Sample: blood. The sequence was obtained from a woman aged 50 to 65 in good health. The chain was built from TRBV7-3 and TRBJ2-5; the D gene cannot be resolved reliably. CDR3 protein: CASSLSRQETQYF. The DNA sequence is given as TGTGCCAGCAGCTTAAGTAGGCAAGAGACCCAGTACTTC.